The clone carrying this T cell receptor (beta chain) was seen a handful of times. In the source study's methods: The assay estimated nucleated cells by amplifying reference gene primers. The table came from immunoSEQ multiplex PCR; TCRdb's copy has only in-frame clones and leaves some out. The V and J calls and clone size are taken from that table; D and trimming were inferred from the DNA. Found here are approximately 200,000 clones, approximately 85% of them singletons; the top ten hold about 12%. This sample is part of a study of blood T cell repertoires in COVID-19. For the study at large: Some COVID-19 samples were acute and others convalescent; all came from the United States, Italy and Spain.

Those who participated ranged in age from 18 to 89 years and resided in about two dozen US areas. Assignment of participants to cohorts was predicated upon participant-reported clinical history. CDR1 SEHNR and CDR2 FQNEAQ come from the germline V gene (reference sequence). The CDR3 is 14 amino acids. Trimming pared 1 base from V and 6 bases from J, leaving 10 bases between. The clonotype was recovered from a man between 35 and 55 years old who had recovered from COVID-19. The V call is TRBV7-9, the J call TRBJ1-5; D is undetermined. Sequencing was performed on PBMCs or T cells enriched from blood (not recorded which). The CDR3 here is CASSLEGGGQPQHF. DNA of the CDR3: TGTGCCAGCAGCTTAGAGGGAGGAGGTCAGCCCCAGCATTTT. Full variable domain (rest looked up from reference TRBV7-9 and TRBJ1-5): DTGVSQNPRHKITKRGQNVTFRCDPISEHNRLYWYRQTLGQGPEFLTYFQNEAQLEKSRLLSDRFSAERPKGSFSTLEIQRTEQGDSAMYLCASSLEGGGQPQHFGDGTRLSIL.